This T cell receptor beta chain was recorded in a study of cytomegalovirus exposure and HLA in healthy donors. With 60 Vbeta and 13 Jbeta primers, the PCR was carried out. Libraries were prepared by immunoSEQ multiplex PCR; TCRdb keeps only in-frame clonotypes and omits some of them. The table has 130,000 or so clones, approximately 70% seen once. The study, taken as a whole, reports: In a later analysis, specific HLA alleles were associated with 15,000 or so TCR beta sequences at a 0.05 false discovery rate.

Details on this clone: Its cognate antigen is unknown.

The sequence was collected from a woman between 55 and 75 years old in good health and CMV-seronegative. Sample: PBMCs.

In DNA, the CDR3 is TGTGCCAGCAGTTTATTGGGACTAGCGGGAGGAGAGACCCAGTACTTC. This encodes CASSLLGLAGGETQYF. The chain has TRBV28 and TRBJ2-5, with 15 positions matching TRBD2. V shed 1 base and J 4 bases; nucleotides not matched to a gene: 1. CDR3 size: 16 residues. Germline values: CDR1 MDHEN, CDR2 SYDVKM.